The clone carrying this T cell receptor beta chain was detected a few times. Its target is not known. This record comes from a study of a mutant IDH1 vaccine in newly diagnosed glioma. The CDR3 spans 15 residues. The junction had 2 bases not matched to a gene; V was cut back by 0 bases and J by 0 bases. In germline, CDR1 is SGHRS, CDR2 YFSETQ. Sample time point: week 23, last vaccination. What each vaccine dose contained was 300 ug of mutant IDH1 20-mer peptide, accompanied by topical imiquimod. Profiling relied on immunoSEQ multiplex PCR, and the TCRdb table lists in-frame clones only, not all of them. The table includes approximately 60,000 clones, around 80% detected once.

The genes are TRBV5-1 and TRBJ1-1; 7 bases match TRBD1. The clonotype comes from a woman in her thirties or forties with glioma. Some clones in this sample may be carry-over from other donors' samples. The sample here was PBMCs, taken from a glioma patient whose treatment included an IDH1 peptide vaccine. The CDR3 DNA is TGCGCCAGCAGCTTGGGCGGGACAGTGAACACTGAAGCTTTCTTT. Translated: CASSLGGTVNTEAFF.